This T cell receptor (beta chain) was captured by sequencing in a study of blood T cells in healthy people across ages. A second PCR, run for about 6 to 11 cycles, used a sample-barcoded 5' primer plus a J-beta primer mix. TCRdb independently ran MiXCR on the 5' RACE reads; one entry per CDR3 protein. Of over 1.5 million distinct CDR3 sequences listed, roughly 50% were seen once; the top ten hold less than 2.5%. V was clipped by 8 bases and J by 1 base, with 12 bases between them. The CDR3 runs to 15 residues. Germline V lookup: CDR1 MNHEY, CDR2 SMNVEV (reference sequence). The specimen was blood. V is TRBV27 and J is TRBJ1-6; unclear D gene. The TCR was taken from a woman between 40 and 50 years old in good health. This CDR3 is CASLRTGSYNSPLHF. DNA for the CDR3: TGTGCCAGCTTAAGAACGGGGTCCTATAATTCACCCCTCCACTTT.